The source of this T cell receptor beta chain is a study of CD8 T cells in ankylosing spondylitis. Findings of the study overall: As reported, disease-linked clones showed significant enrichment in matched ankylosing spondylitis synovial fluid. The study identified a TCR beta motif of roughly eight highly homologous variants that appeared characteristic of ankylosing spondylitis blood. Disease-associated clones were CD8+ and fairly uncommon in peripheral blood. Some motif variants were previously reported in reactive arthritis synovial fluid and blood.

Scientists made TCR beta libraries using quantitative 5'-RACE with molecular barcodes. Using its own MiXCR run on the 5' RACE reads, TCRdb lists one record per CDR3 protein. The table includes about 390,000 distinct CDR3 sequences, 20% to 25% detected once. This clonotype was detected only a few times. Its antigen remains unidentified. This TCR came from a male donor with ankylosing spondylitis. Sequences were obtained from blood, either unsorted or a sorted T cell fraction (not recorded which).

In nucleotides, the CDR3 is TGCGCCAGCAGCGAACAGGGGGCCCATGAGCAGTACTTC. This codes for CASSEQGAHEQYF. The chain recombines TRBV5-1 with TRBJ2-7, with 9 bases fitting TRBD1. This CDR3 has 13 amino acids. Germline assignment: CDR1 SGHRS and CDR2 YFSETQ. J lost 7 bases, V lost 4 bases, and 6 bases had no gene match.